These 20 T cell receptor beta chains came from one sample sequenced in a study of T cell responses to AZD1222 COVID-19 vaccine (dated by TCRdb to the early 2020s). To prepare the library, the immunoSEQ multiplex PCR assay was applied. Imported from immuneACCESS, the table was reduced by TCRdb to in-frame sequences with V and J called. These copies leave out some clones; in studies compared against another copy, an unresolved V gene accounts for under half, and the cause of the remainder is not known. The table for this sample lists a few hundred thousand clones; over 85% of them were counted only once. The top ten constitute around 0.57% of the sample. What the time point label conveys for this sample: baseline before first vaccination. Sequencing was performed on peripheral blood, taken on day 0 of AZD1222 vaccination. The receptors stem from an adult in good health.

The chain joins TRBV18 to TRBJ2-3, with 8 bases identical to TRBD1. The germline gives CDR1 KGHSH, CDR2 LQKENI. With 3 bases clipped from V and 3 bases from J, the junction kept 8 bases outside the gene matches. The length of the CDR3 is 16 residues. This CDR3 reads CASSPKRTGRTDTQYF. The CDR3 nucleotides read TGTGCCAGCTCACCTAAAAGGACAGGGAGGACAGATACGCAGTATTTT.

The genes are TRBV5-1 and TRBJ1-1; 8 nucleotides agree with TRBD1. Germline CDR1 reads SGHRS; CDR2 reads YFSETQ. This CDR3 has 14 residues. Germline trimming cut 9 bases from V and 1 base from J; bases unmatched to any gene: 8. The CDR3 DNA reads as TGCGCCACCTCGTCAGGGGGCGGGAACACTGAAGCTTTCTTT. Encoded protein: CATSSGGGNTEAFF.

This clone was counted a single time. The rearrangement links TRBV6-5 to TRBJ2-1; 7 bases match TRBD2. The CDR3 spans 15 residues. Per the germline V gene, CDR1 is MNHEY and CDR2 is SVGAGI. The V and J ends lost 2 bases and 7 bases, in that order; junction bases with no gene match: 8. CDR3 coding DNA: TGTGCCAGCAGTTACGACGGGAGGACAATTAATGAGCAGTTCTTC. Its translation: CASSYDGRTINEQFF.

The J gene is TRBJ2-7, the V gene TRBV6-2 or TRBV6-3; 7 bases map to TRBD2. V shed 5 bases and J 4 bases; nucleotides not matched to a gene: 8. The CDR3 runs to 14 residues. The germline gives CDR1 MNHEY, CDR2 SVGEGT. The CDR3: CASSLDGGWYEQYF. The CDR3 bases are TGTGCCAGCAGTCTGGACGGGGGGTGGTACGAGCAGTACTTC.

This chain connects TRBV19 to TRBJ1-5; a weak D match, TRBD1 (5 bases). V lost 4 bases, J lost 0 bases, and 10 bases lay in between. The CDR3 is made up of 15 amino acids. Per the germline V gene, CDR1 is LNHDA and CDR2 is SQIVND (reference sequence). Here the CDR3 reads CASSTQGASNQPQHF. The CDR3 nucleotides are TGTGCCAGTAGTACCCAGGGCGCTAGCAATCAGCCCCAGCATTTT. The complete variable domain, with remaining parts taken from reference TRBV19 and TRBJ1-5, reads DGGITQSPKYLFRKEGQNVTLSCEQNLNHDAMYWYRQDPGQGLRLIYYSQIVNDFQKGDIAEGYSVSREKKESFPLTVTSAQKNPTAFYLCASSTQGASNQPQHFGDGTRLSIL.

The rearrangement links TRBV7-9 to TRBJ1-5; unclear D gene. Trimming left V 1 base short and J 0 bases short, with 7 bases between. The germline CDR1 and CDR2 sequences are SEHNR and FQNEAQ (reference sequence). The CDR3 spans 15 residues. The DNA for the CDR3 is TGTGCCAGCAGCTTAGATAGGCCTAGCAATCAGCCCCAGCATTTT. Protein product: CASSLDRPSNQPQHF.

J is TRBJ1-1 and V is TRBV28; tentatively, D is TRBD1 (5 bases). CDR1 is MDHEN and CDR2 is SYDVKM in the germline V gene. Trimming pared 2 bases from V and 2 bases from J, leaving 9 bases between. The CDR3 covers 14 residues. CDR3 protein: CASSLGTPNTEAFF. DNA for the CDR3: TGTGCCAGCAGTTTAGGGACGCCTAACACTGAAGCTTTCTTT. Drawing the rest from reference TRBV28 and TRBJ1-1, the complete variable domain is DVKVTQSSRYLVKRTGEKVFLECVQDMDHENMFWYRQDPGLGLRLIYFSYDVKMKEKGDIPEGYSVSREKKERFSLILESASTNQTSMYLCASSLGTPNTEAFFGQGTRLTVV.

The rearrangement joins TRBV2 to TRBJ2-7, with D perhaps matching TRBD1 (5 bases). The CDR3 is made up of 13 amino acids. V shed 4 bases and J shed 3 bases, with 10 bases lying between them. Germline assignment: CDR1 SNHLY and CDR2 FYNNEI. Written as DNA, the CDR3 is TGTGCCAGCAGTGTTAACAGGCTCTACGAGCAGTACTTC. Protein sequence: CASSVNRLYEQYF.

The V call is TRBV28, the J call TRBJ2-3; D may match TRBD1 or TRBD2 (5 bases each). Germline V gives CDR1 MDHEN, CDR2 SYDVKM. V lost 10 bases and J lost 4, with 27 bases in between. The length of the CDR3 is 17 residues. DNA for the CDR3: TGTGCCACCGAGACTTTCTTTTTAAGGGACGGCGCAGATACGCAGTATTTT. Its translation is CATETFFLRDGADTQYF.

V usage is TRBV2 and J usage is TRBJ1-2; D remains unclear. Germline lookup yields CDR1 SNHLY and CDR2 FYNNEI. V was pared by 5 bases and J by 0 bases, with 10 bases between. The CDR3 is 14 amino acids. The CDR3 sequence: CASSPQSANYGYTF. Written as DNA, the CDR3 is TGTGCCAGCAGTCCCCAAAGTGCTAACTATGGCTACACCTTC. Using reference TRBV2 and TRBJ1-2 for the parts outside the CDR3, the full variable domain is EPEVTQTPSHQVTQMGQEVILRCVPISNHLYFYWYRQILGQKVEFLVSFYNNEISEKSEIFDDQFSVERPDGSNFTLKIRSTKLEDSAMYFCASSPQSANYGYTFGSGTRLTVV.

The table lists this clone with a count of one. The J gene is TRBJ1-1, the V gene TRBV18; a possible D gene is TRBD1 (5 bases). The V end was cut by 6 bases, the J end by 6 bases, with 11 bases between. Germline assignment: CDR1 KGHSH and CDR2 LQKENI. The CDR3 consists of 12 residues. The chain's CDR3 is CASSRDVPEAFF. CDR3 in DNA: TGTGCCAGCTCCCGGGACGTTCCTGAAGCTTTCTTT.

J is TRBJ2-1 and V is TRBV9; D is unclear. The V gene's germline CDR1 is SGDLS and CDR2 YYNGEE. V was clipped by 0 bases and J by 8 bases, with 9 bases between them. This CDR3 spans 13 amino acids. The CDR3 is CASSVGWMDEQFF. CDR3 bases: TGTGCCAGCAGCGTAGGGTGGATGGATGAGCAGTTCTTC.

Concerning this clone itself: At the DNA level, this CDR3 is encoded by other sequences in the same sample as well. This chain connects TRBV28 to TRBJ1-6; 7 bases agree with TRBD1. The germline gives CDR1 MDHEN, CDR2 SYDVKM. The CDR3 length is 14 residues. With 5 bases clipped from V and 5 bases from J, the junction kept 3 bases outside the gene matches. The CDR3 is CASSLGQNNSPLHF. The CDR3 nucleotides read TGTGCCAGCAGTCTGGGACAGAATAATTCACCCCTCCACTTT.

The chain links TRBV15 to TRBJ1-5, with D possibly matching TRBD1 (6 bases). Trimming removed 5 bases from V and 1 base from J, with 9 bases in between. There are 14 residues in the CDR3. Germline-derived CDR1 and CDR2 are LNHNV and YYDKDF (reference sequence). The CDR3, as DNA: TGTGCCACCAGCCCCGGGGGCAGCAATCAGCCCCAGCATTTT. It specifies CATSPGGSNQPQHF.

This clone was found a few times. The J gene is TRBJ1-5, the V gene TRBV28, with 7 nucleotides matching TRBD1. Trimming cost V 2 bases and J 7 bases; bases outside gene matches: 5. CDR1 and CDR2 (germline): MDHEN, SYDVKM. This CDR3 region has 14 residues. The CDR3 reads CASSLARGGQPQHF. The CDR3 region has the DNA TGTGCCAGCAGTTTAGCCAGGGGGGGCCAGCCCCAGCATTTT. Combining the CDR3 with reference TRBV28 and TRBJ1-5 gives the whole variable domain DVKVTQSSRYLVKRTGEKVFLECVQDMDHENMFWYRQDPGLGLRLIYFSYDVKMKEKGDIPEGYSVSREKKERFSLILESASTNQTSMYLCASSLARGGQPQHFGDGTRLSIL.

CDR3 protein: CASSQGSSYNEQFF. CDR3 nucleotide sequence: TGCGCCAGCAGCCAAGGTAGCTCCTACAATGAGCAGTTCTTC. The chain carries TRBV4-3 and TRBJ2-1; D gene unclear. The CDR3 has 14 amino acids. Trimming left V 1 base short and J 0 bases short, with 4 bases between. The germline gives CDR1 LGHNA, CDR2 YSLEER.

The chain couples TRBV12-5 to TRBJ1-5; no clear D. The CDR3 totals 14 residues. CDR1 LGHNT and CDR2 FRNRAP come from the germline V gene. V was pared by 2 bases and J by 6 bases, with 11 bases between. The CDR3 DNA is TGTGCTAGTGGTTTGTCGCAGCTGTCTCAGCCCCAGCATTTT. It yields the protein CASGLSQLSQPQHF.

The chain employs TRBV7-3 and TRBJ2-2, with no clear D. V was cut by 5 bases and J by 4 bases, with 11 bases left in between. The CDR3 has 14 amino acids. Looked up from germline, CDR1 is SGHTA and CDR2 is FQGTGA. The CDR3 sequence: CASSPYPGTGELFF. CDR3 nucleotides: TGTGCCAGCAGCCCCTACCCGGGCACCGGGGAGCTGTTTTTT.

The V call is TRBV5-1, the J call TRBJ2-7; no clear D. The CDR3 loop spans 15 amino acids. Germline loops: CDR1 SGHRS, CDR2 YFSETQ. Trimming left V 3 bases short and J 3 bases short, with 16 bases between. The CDR3 is CASSSQPRTDYEQYF. The CDR3 DNA is TGCGCCAGCAGCTCCCAACCCCGGACCGACTACGAGCAGTACTTC.

The chain uses TRBV3-1 (or the pseudogene TRBV3-2) and TRBJ2-7, with 8 bases that match TRBD1. This CDR3 contains 15 residues. Germline V gene sequence: CDR1 LGHDT, CDR2 YNNKEL (reference sequence). The V gene end was trimmed by 4 bases and the J gene end by 0 bases; junction bases not matched to a gene: 5. DNA of the CDR3: TGTGCCAGCAGCCGCCTGGACAGGGACTCCTACGAGCAGTACTTC. This translates into CASSRLDRDSYEQYF.